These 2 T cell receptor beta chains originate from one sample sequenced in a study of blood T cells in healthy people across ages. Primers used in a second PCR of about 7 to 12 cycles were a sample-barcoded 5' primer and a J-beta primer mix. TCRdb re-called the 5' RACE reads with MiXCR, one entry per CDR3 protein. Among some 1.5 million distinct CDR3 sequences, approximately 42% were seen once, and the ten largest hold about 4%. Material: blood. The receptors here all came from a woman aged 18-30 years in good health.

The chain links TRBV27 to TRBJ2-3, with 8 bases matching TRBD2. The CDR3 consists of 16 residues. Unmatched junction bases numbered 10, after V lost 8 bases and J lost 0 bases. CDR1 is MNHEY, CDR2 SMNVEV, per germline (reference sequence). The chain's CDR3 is CASGRGLAGSTDTQYF. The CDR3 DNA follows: TGTGCCAGCGGTAGGGGGTTAGCGGGGAGCACAGATACGCAGTATTTT.

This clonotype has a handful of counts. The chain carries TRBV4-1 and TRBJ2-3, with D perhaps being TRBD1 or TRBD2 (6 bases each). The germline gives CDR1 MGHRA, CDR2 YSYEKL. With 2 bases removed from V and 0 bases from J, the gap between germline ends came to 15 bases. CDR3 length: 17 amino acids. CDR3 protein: CASSQTLLGGSTDTQYF. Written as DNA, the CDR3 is TGCGCCAGCAGCCAAACCCTTTTAGGGGGGAGCACAGATACGCAGTATTTT.